This is a list of T cell receptor beta chains from one sample in a study of T cells in Graves' hyperthyroidism and ophthalmopathy. TCRdb used MiXCR to reprocess the multiplex PCR reads, holding one entry per CDR3 protein. The sample records some 250,000 distinct CDR3 sequences, about 14% being singletons. Sequencing was done on a sample of blood. These receptors originate from a woman in her forties with Graves' hyperthyroidism that later progressed to Graves' ophthalmopathy. The CDR3 runs from the conserved cysteine through the conserved F or W. The order of the fields is V gene, J gene, D gene, clone size, CDR3 protein, CDR3 DNA. D genes are given only for firm matches. Clone size appears in some rows only: once, few, many, or a class for an expanded clone.

V gene: TRBV19; J gene: TRBJ2-4; D gene: -; clone size: many; CDR3 protein: CASSRREAKNIQYF; CDR3 DNA: TGTGCCAGTAGTAGGCGGGAAGCCAAAAACATTCAGTACTTC
V gene: TRBV20-1; J gene: TRBJ1-1; D gene: TRBD1; clone size: many; CDR3 protein: CSARGTGDTEAFF; CDR3 DNA: TGCAGTGCTAGAGGGACAGGGGACACTGAAGCTTTCTTT
V gene: TRBV7-9; J gene: TRBJ2-3; D gene: TRBD2; clone size: -; CDR3 protein: CASSLLQREGTDTQYF; CDR3 DNA: TGTGCCAGCAGCTTACTACAGCGGGAGGGCACAGATACGCAGTATTTT
V gene: TRBV28; J gene: TRBJ1-2; D gene: TRBD1; clone size: many; CDR3 protein: CASSLWPRVRGPNYGYTF; CDR3 DNA: TGTGCCAGCAGTTTATGGCCGCGAGTCAGGGGGCCTAACTATGGCTACACCTTC
V gene: TRBV19; J gene: TRBJ2-3; D gene: -; clone size: many; CDR3 protein: CASSDPPSTDTQYF; CDR3 DNA: TGTGCCAGCTCGGATCCTCCTAGCACAGATACGCAGTATTTT
V gene: TRBV5-6; J gene: TRBJ2-6; D gene: TRBD2; clone size: few; CDR3 protein: CASSLAASGVYGANVLTF; CDR3 DNA: TGTGCCAGCAGCTTGGCCGCTAGCGGGGTTTACGGGGCCAACGTCCTGACTTTC
V gene: TRBV5-1; J gene: TRBJ1-1; D gene: -; clone size: -; CDR3 protein: CASSFIQGGGTEAFF; CDR3 DNA: TGCGCCAGCAGCTTTATTCAGGGTGGCGGCACTGAAGCTTTCTTT
V gene: TRBV9; J gene: TRBJ2-1; D gene: TRBD1; clone size: many; CDR3 protein: CASSVEGQGRNEQFF; CDR3 DNA: TGTGCCAGCAGCGTAGAGGGACAGGGTAGAAATGAGCAGTTCTTC
V gene: TRBV28; J gene: TRBJ1-3; D gene: -; clone size: many; CDR3 protein: CASSFGDSENTIYF; CDR3 DNA: TGTGCCAGCAGTTTTGGTGACTCTGAAAACACCATATATTTT
V gene: TRBV7-3; J gene: TRBJ2-5; D gene: -; clone size: few; CDR3 protein: CASSRGGGEETQYF; CDR3 DNA: TGTGCCAGCAGCCGAGGCGGGGGCGAAGAGACCCAGTACTTC
V gene: TRBV12-3/TRBV12-4; J gene: TRBJ2-2; D gene: -; clone size: -; CDR3 protein: CASMLIRAVNTGELFF; CDR3 DNA: TGTGCCAGCATGCTTATTCGGGCGGTGAACACCGGGGAGCTGTTTTTT
V gene: TRBV7-2; J gene: TRBJ2-1; D gene: TRBD2; clone size: many; CDR3 protein: CASSFGGSGGDNEQFF; CDR3 DNA: TGTGCCAGCAGCTTTGGCGGGAGCGGAGGGGACAATGAGCAGTTCTTC
V gene: TRBV6-1; J gene: TRBJ2-1; D gene: -; clone size: -; CDR3 protein: CASRSPSYNEQFF; CDR3 DNA: TGTGCCAGCAGATCACCCTCCTACAATGAGCAGTTCTTC
V gene: TRBV28; J gene: TRBJ2-7; D gene: TRBD2; clone size: many; CDR3 protein: CASSSSMGGEQYF; CDR3 DNA: TGTGCCAGCAGTTCTTCCATGGGAGGGGAGCAGTACTTC